A single sample is the source of the 25 T cell receptor beta chains below, sequenced in a study of human T cells and chemical hapten exposure. TCRdb fed the RACE reads into MiXCR, producing one record per CDR3 protein. The profile shows 70,000 to 95,000 distinct CDR3 sequences, more than 6.5% of them singletons. Time point indicated: patch test 2, 6 weeks after DPC sensitization. Treatment noted: therapeutic diphenylcyclopropenone sensitization with weekly scalp DPC. The specimen was whole blood, collected in connection with sensitization to the hapten diphenylcyclopropenone (DPC). The receptors come from a young woman with alopecia areata. Some clones in this sample may be carry-over from other donors' samples.

This clonotype was counted at least ten times. DNA for the CDR3: TGTGCCAGCAGCTTAGACTGGGGTTACGAGCAGTACTTC. Translation: CASSLDWGYEQYF. The chain has TRBV11-2 and TRBJ2-7; no reliable D call. Trimming stripped 0 bases from V and 4 bases from J, with 7 bases between. The germline V gene encodes CDR1 SGHAT and CDR2 FQNNGV. The CDR3 is 13 residues long.

This clonotype has a handful of counts. The chain joins TRBV27 to TRBJ1-6, with D maybe TRBD1 (5 bases). Trimming removed 5 bases at V and 14 bases at J, with 25 bases between. The CDR3 totals 16 residues. CDR1 MNHEY and CDR2 SMNVEV come from the germline V gene (reference sequence). The CDR3 loop is CASSGGPGTEEWTLHF. In nucleotides, the CDR3 is TGTGCCAGCAGTGGGGGACCGGGGACGGAGGAATGGACCCTCCACTTT.

This clonotype was seen ten or more times. V usage is TRBV7-2 and J usage is TRBJ2-1, with TRBD1 as a possible D gene (6 bases). Per germline, CDR1 SGHTA and CDR2 FQGNSA. The CDR3 contains 15 residues. V was pared by 2 bases and J by 7 bases, with 15 bases between. For the CDR3, the DNA is TGTGCCAGCAGCTTAAGGACAGCAGTGGGTAATGAGCAGTTCTTC. Amino acids: CASSLRTAVGNEQFF. Complete variable domain (other parts from reference TRBV7-2 and TRBJ2-1): GAGVSQSPSNKVTEKGKDVELRCDPISGHTALYWYRQSLGQGLEFLIYFQGNSAPDKSGLPSDRFSAERTGGSVSTLTIQRTQQEDSAVYLCASSLRTAVGNEQFFGPGTRLTVL.

This clonotype was recorded many times. The chain combines TRBV29-1 with TRBJ1-1, with TRBD1 identical over 7 bases. J gave up 1 base and V 6 bases, and 14 bases lay outside the gene matches. Germline V gives CDR1 SQVTM, CDR2 ANQGSEA. This CDR3 is built from 16 residues. This CDR3 reads CSVTGRSTGQNTEAFF. DNA for the CDR3: TGCAGCGTGACTGGCCGTTCGACAGGGCAGAACACTGAAGCTTTCTTT.

There are a few counts of this clonotype. This chain links TRBV30 with TRBJ2-3; D may be TRBD1 or TRBD2 (5 bases each). The CDR3 has 13 residues. With 2 bases removed from V and 3 bases from J, the gap between germline ends came to 9 bases. The germline V gene has CDR1 GTSNPN and CDR2 SVGIG (reference sequence). CDR3 in DNA: TGTGCCTGGAGTTCAGGGAGTACAGATACGCAGTATTTT. It codes for CAWSSGSTDTQYF.

This clonotype was seen repeatedly, ten times or more. The chain combines TRBV5-8 with TRBJ2-7; no reliable D call. Germline values: CDR1 SGHTS, CDR2 YDEGEE. V shed 0 bases and J shed 6 bases, with 10 bases lying between them. The CDR3 spans 13 residues. CDR3: CASSLAPTLEQYF. CDR3 bases: TGTGCCAGCAGCTTGGCCCCCACCCTCGAGCAGTACTTC.

This clonotype came up a few times. The chain combines TRBV5-1 with TRBJ1-1; D call uncertain. The CDR3 loop spans 14 amino acids. The V gene lost 0 bases and the J gene lost 11 bases, with 17 bases spanning the gap. In germline, CDR1 is SGHRS, CDR2 YFSETQ. This CDR3 reads CASSLAVVTQEAFF. Written as DNA, the CDR3 is TGCGCCAGCAGCTTGGCCGTGGTTACCCAGGAGGCTTTCTTT.

There are many counts of this clonotype. CDR3 amino acids: CASSGGPYTGELFF. The CDR3 region has the DNA TGTGCCAGCAGCGGGGGGCCCTACACCGGGGAGCTGTTTTTT. The chain has TRBV12-3 or TRBV12-4 and TRBJ2-2, with TRBD2 as a possible D gene (7 bases). Trimming left V 6 bases short and J 3 bases short, with 11 bases between. This CDR3 comprises 14 residues.

This clonotype was found many times. The chain carries TRBV18 and TRBJ1-1; D gene unclear. The germline V gene encodes CDR1 KGHSH and CDR2 LQKENI. The CDR3 runs to 13 residues. The germline V and J ends were trimmed by 1 base and 7 bases, with 10 bases remaining between them. The CDR3 sequence: CASSPQGGFEAFF. The CDR3 coding sequence is TGTGCCAGCTCACCACAGGGTGGATTTGAAGCTTTCTTT.

This clonotype was observed at least ten times. The chain employs TRBV29-1 and TRBJ1-4, with D unresolved. Trimming shortened V by 7 bases and J by 0 bases, and 9 bases separated the two germline ends. Germline V gene lookup returns CDR1 SQVTM and CDR2 ANQGSEA. The CDR3 is 13 amino acids. The CDR3 region is CSALLPTNEKLFF. The CDR3 coding sequence is TGCAGCGCTCTACTGCCAACTAATGAAAAACTGTTTTTT.

This clonotype came up many times. The chain recombines TRBV20-1 with TRBJ1-2; weak D call: TRBD1 (6 bases). CDR1 and CDR2 from the germline V gene are DFQATT and SNEGSKA (reference sequence). The CDR3 spans 12 residues. V lost 4 bases, J lost 6 bases, and 12 bases lay in between. Here the CDR3 DNA reads TGCAGTGCTACCAACAGGGAAGATGGCTACACCTTC. Translation gives CSATNREDGYTF.

This clonotype has a count of ten or more. This chain links TRBV4-2 with TRBJ2-7, with a possible D match to TRBD1 (6 bases). CDR1 is LGHNA, CDR2 YNFKEQ, per germline. Trimming removed 2 bases from V and 2 bases from J, with 16 bases in between. The CDR3 extends over 16 amino acids. The CDR3 sequence: CASSQPPLGQPYEQYF. The CDR3 bases are TGTGCCAGCAGCCAACCCCCATTAGGACAGCCCTACGAGCAGTACTTC.

The J gene is TRBJ1-4, the V gene TRBV20-1, with D possibly being TRBD1 (6 bases). The CDR3 consists of 18 residues. The germline V gene encodes CDR1 DFQATT and CDR2 SNEGSKA (reference sequence). V lost 0 bases and J lost 8, with 25 bases in between. The CDR3 region is CSAREGDNWGHSAEKLFF. The CDR3 DNA is TGCAGTGCTAGAGAGGGGGACAATTGGGGGCATTCGGCAGAAAAACTGTTTTTT.

This clonotype came up many times. This chain links TRBV3-1 with TRBJ1-3; no definite D call. Germline CDR1 is LGHDT and CDR2 is YNNKEL (reference sequence). V lost 4 bases and J lost 0, with 10 bases in between. The CDR3 runs to 15 residues. This chain's CDR3 is CASSRTGVSGNTIYF. The CDR3 nucleotides are TGTGCCAGCAGCCGAACTGGGGTCTCTGGAAACACCATATATTTT.

In its sample, this clonotype was seen a few times. DNA for the CDR3: TGTGCCAGTAGTATCGACAGGGACACTGAAGCTTTCTTT. Translation: CASSIDRDTEAFF. The V and J genes are TRBV19 and TRBJ1-1, with TRBD1 matching 7 bases. Germline V gene sequence: CDR1 LNHDA, CDR2 SQIVND (reference sequence). The CDR3 is 13 residues long. V lost 3 bases and J lost 3; bases outside the gene matches: 1. Full variable domain (remainder filled in from reference TRBV19 and TRBJ1-1): DGGITQSPKYLFRKEGQNVTLSCEQNLNHDAMYWYRQDPGQGLRLIYYSQIVNDFQKGDIAEGYSVSREKKESFPLTVTSAQKNPTAFYLCASSIDRDTEAFFGQGTRLTVV.

The chain couples TRBV20-1 to TRBJ1-4; D unresolved. The V and J ends lost 5 bases and 0 bases respectively, with 10 bases between them. Germline V gene sequence: CDR1 DFQATT, CDR2 SNEGSKA (reference sequence). The CDR3 covers 14 residues. CDR3 DNA: TGCAGTGCTGGCTTACGGGCAACTAATGAAAAACTGTTTTTT. Its protein product is CSAGLRATNEKLFF.

This clonotype was detected ten times or more. The V call is TRBV5-6, the J call TRBJ2-1; possible D gene TRBD2, 6 bases. Trimming removed 4 bases at V and 3 bases at J, with 11 bases between. The germline gives CDR1 SGHDT, CDR2 YYEEEE. The CDR3 is 14 residues long. CDR3 in DNA: TGTGCCAGCAGCGGGGGGTTCGACTACAATGAGCAGTTCTTC. It translates to CASSGGFDYNEQFF.

This clonotype has a handful of counts. The V gene is TRBV29-1, the J gene TRBJ1-1; no definite D call. Germline V gene data show CDR1 as SQVTM and CDR2 as ANQGSEA. V was cut by 6 bases and J by 1 base, with 3 bases left in between. This CDR3 spans 10 amino acids. For the CDR3, the DNA is TGCAGCGTGGGGAACACTGAAGCTTTCTTT. Its translation is CSVGNTEAFF.

This clonotype was picked up a small number of times. The V gene is TRBV5-1, the J gene TRBJ1-1; 11 bases match TRBD1. This CDR3 is built from 14 residues. The ends lost 5 bases at V and 6 bases at J; junction bases unmatched: 6. Germline assignment: CDR1 SGHRS and CDR2 YFSETQ. As DNA, the CDR3 is TGCGCCAGCAGTATGGGACAGGGGGGAGCTGAAGCTTTCTTT. Translating it yields CASSMGQGGAEAFF.

At least ten counts were recorded for this clonotype. The chain has TRBV6-1 and TRBJ2-2, with D perhaps matching TRBD1 or TRBD2 (6 bases each). Germline V gene data show CDR1 as MNHNS and CDR2 as SASEGT. The germline V and J ends were trimmed by 1 base and 7 bases, with 16 bases remaining between them. The CDR3 runs to 16 residues. CDR3 region: CASSEERGGRVGELFF. In DNA form, the CDR3 reads TGTGCCAGCAGTGAAGAAAGAGGGGGGCGGGTCGGGGAGCTGTTTTTT.

On this clonotype itself: This could be a read error, since a much larger clone is one nucleotide away. This sequence joins TRBV5-1 and TRBJ1-1, with 11 bases that match TRBD1. CDR1 and CDR2 from the germline V gene are SGHRS and YFSETQ. The CDR3 has 14 amino acids. As DNA, the CDR3 is TGCACCAGCAGCCAAGGGACAGGGGGGACTGAAGCTTTCTTT. Its protein product is CTSSQGTGGTEAFF.

This clonotype was detected only a few times. J is TRBJ1-1 and V is TRBV15; D gene ambiguous. The germline V gene has CDR1 LNHNV and CDR2 YYDKDF (reference sequence). CDR3 size: 13 residues. The V end was cut by 2 bases, the J end by 3 bases, with 7 bases between. The CDR3 DNA follows: TGTGCCACCAGCAGAAAGGGTGACACTGAAGCTTTCTTT. Translating it yields CATSRKGDTEAFF.

This clonotype was seen ten or more times. J is TRBJ1-5 and V is TRBV6-6, with D maybe TRBD1 (6 bases). Per germline, CDR1 MNHNY and CDR2 SVGAGI (reference sequence). CDR3 length equals 15 residues. The V gene lost 4 bases and the J gene lost 4 bases, with 14 bases spanning the gap. The CDR3 region is CASSSTGQPNQPQHF. The CDR3 DNA sequence: TGTGCCAGCAGTTCCACCGGACAGCCGAATCAGCCCCAGCATTTT.

This clonotype was observed a few times. The chain links TRBV5-6 to TRBJ1-6; 7 bases align to TRBD1. The CDR3 is 16 residues long. Trimming cost V 5 bases and J 8 bases; bases outside gene matches: 13. In germline, CDR1 is SGHDT, CDR2 YYEEEE. The CDR3 sequence is CASRNLQGSIDSPLHF. The CDR3 bases are TGTGCCAGCAGAAACCTACAGGGGAGTATTGATTCACCCCTCCACTTT.

This clonotype was observed at least ten times. The rearrangement links TRBV20-1 to TRBJ2-7; possible D gene TRBD2, 6 bases. Trimming shortened V by 1 base and J by 4 bases, and 8 bases separated the two germline ends. CDR1 and CDR2 from the germline V gene are DFQATT and SNEGSKA (reference sequence). The CDR3 length is 12 residues. Written as DNA, the CDR3 is TGCAGTGCTAGAGCGGGGGAGTACGAGCAGTACTTC. Translating gives CSARAGEYEQYF.